The clone carrying this T cell receptor beta chain appeared once. The data belong to a study of low-dose radiotherapy and immunotherapy resistance in tumors. CDR1 is SGHRS and CDR2 is YFSETQ in the germline V gene. The V gene end was trimmed by 4 bases and the J gene end by 4 bases; junction bases not matched to a gene: 4. This CDR3 has 15 residues. The sample's time point: before trial treatment. With TRAV- and TRBV-specific primers, first-strand cDNA was made, covering the alpha and beta chains. TCR amplification used roughly 20 PCR cycles, a constant-region primer and a V-primer adapter. TCRdb re-analysed the reads in MiXCR, keeping a single row per CDR3 protein. The sample yields under 90,000 distinct CDR3 sequences, roughly 30% seen once.

This chain joins TRBV5-1 and TRBJ2-1, with 11 bases matching TRBD1. The sequence derives from a female donor with ovarian cancer. The sequencing here drew on PBMCs, taken before treatment. The chain's CDR3 is CASSQGQGVYNEQFF. The DNA for the CDR3 is TGCGCCAGCAGCCAGGGACAGGGGGTGTACAATGAGCAGTTCTTC.